This paragraph covers one TCR beta chain sequence. This sample was included in a study of blood T cell repertoires in COVID-19. Germline CDR1 KGHDR, CDR2 SFDVKD. The CDR3 runs to 17 residues. Trimming cost V 1 base and J 7 bases; bases outside gene matches: 10. Authors' analysis steps: Nucleated cell counts were estimated from reference gene primer amplification. The assay was immunoSEQ multiplex PCR, and TCRdb's table has in-frame clones only and misses some. V, J and clone size reflect that table, while D and trimming were determined from the DNA. The table includes 210,000 or so clones, around nine tenths detected once.

V and J are TRBV24-1 and TRBJ2-1; TRBD2 matches at 9 bases. The source material was peripheral blood. This receptor was obtained from a woman in her late teens or twenties who had recovered from COVID-19. CDR3 region: CATSDLSSGNAWNEQFF. As DNA, the CDR3 is TGTGCCACCAGTGATTTATCTAGCGGGAACGCTTGGAATGAGCAGTTCTTC.